This T cell receptor (beta chain) was obtained from a study of CD8+CD57+ T cells in acquired aplastic anemia. Overall study: Mean yield of DNA from sorted CD4+ and CD8+ cells was about 3.2 ug.

Trimming took off 2 bases at V and 3 bases at J, with 8 bases between the two ends. The CDR3 has 13 residues. Germline values: CDR1 ENHRY, CDR2 SYGVKD. Genomic DNA constituted the template upon which TCR beta VDJ and CDR3 profiling was performed. MiXCR, applied by TCRdb to the reads, yields one record per CDR3 protein. Among some 120,000 distinct CDR3 sequences listed, roughly 50% were seen once. V is TRBV10-3 and J is TRBJ2-7; weak D call: TRBD1 (6 bases). This receptor was identified in a human donor in good health, serving as a control. The sequencing input was sorted CD4+, CD8+, or CD8+CD57+ T cells (not recorded which) from PBMCs. CDR3 DNA: TGTGCCATCAGTGAGACAGGGAGCTACGAGCAGTACTTC. Its translation is CAISETGSYEQYF.